One T cell receptor beta chain is described in this entry. With 5 bases clipped from V and 5 bases from J, the junction kept 8 bases outside the gene matches. Looked up from germline, CDR1 is SGHAT and CDR2 is FQDESV (reference sequence). The CDR3 is 15 amino acids. The sample is drawn from a study of control samples from healthy donors and cancer patients. Profiled with immunoSEQ multiplex PCR; TCRdb holds only in-frame clones, not every one. The sample has tens of thousands of clones; about four fifths are singletons. The specimen was blood. The origin of this receptor is a man in his sixties or seventies in good health. The V gene is TRBV11-1, the J gene TRBJ2-1; 8 bases are a match to TRBD1. Written as DNA, the CDR3 is TGTGCCAGCAGCCCGGGGGACAGGCCCCACAATGAGCAGTTCTTC. Encoded protein: CASSPGDRPHNEQFF.